What follows describes a single T cell receptor (beta chain). Its antigen is unidentified. The data were obtained in a study of cytomegalovirus exposure and HLA in healthy donors. Study outcomes and limitations: In a later analysis, a missense DCLRE1C variant was linked to TCR beta V- and J-gene trimming. Reportedly, a later analysis found an Asian-associated ancestry cluster had fewer N-insertions than the roughly 670-donor mean. CMV serostatus alone was available as immune exposure information.

PCR primers comprised 60 Vbeta and 13 Jbeta primers. TCRdb keeps only in-frame clones here, not all; method: immunoSEQ multiplex PCR. The table has around 120,000 clones, roughly 80% seen once. What was sequenced was PBMCs. This clonotype originated in a female donor in good health and CMV-seropositive.

CDR3 region: CASIQGKRTDTQYF. The CDR3 nucleotides read TGTGCCAGCATCCAGGGCAAGCGCACAGATACGCAGTATTTT. V gene TRBV6-1 combines with J gene TRBJ2-3; D is perhaps TRBD1 (5 bases). With 7 bases removed from V and 1 base from J, the gap between germline ends came to 12 bases. Per germline, CDR1 MNHNS and CDR2 SASEGT. The length of the CDR3 is 14 residues.